This T cell receptor (beta chain) was sequenced for a study of blood T cell repertoires in COVID-19. Study-level information: COVID-19 samples, acute and convalescent, were from the United States, Italy and Spain. PBMCs, B-cell-depleted T cells, or T cells provided the cDNA or gDNA that made up the material.

The V end lost 4 bases, the J end lost 6 bases, and 17 bases lay between the germline ends. The CDR3 has 16 amino acids. Germline loops: CDR1 SGHKS, CDR2 YYEKEE (reference sequence). Sequenced by immunoSEQ multiplex PCR; TCRdb stores in-frame clones only, minus some. This sample carries 85,000 to 110,000 clones, around 90% of them seen once, and the ten largest clones take 3.5%. Sequences were obtained from peripheral blood. The chain recombines TRBV5-5 with TRBJ1-6; D remains ambiguous. The sequence derives from a human donor in a cohort sampled during active COVID-19. DNA for the CDR3: TGTGCCAGCAGCCCCATCCTCACCTCGGGTAATTCACCCCTCCACTTT. It translates to CASSPILTSGNSPLHF.